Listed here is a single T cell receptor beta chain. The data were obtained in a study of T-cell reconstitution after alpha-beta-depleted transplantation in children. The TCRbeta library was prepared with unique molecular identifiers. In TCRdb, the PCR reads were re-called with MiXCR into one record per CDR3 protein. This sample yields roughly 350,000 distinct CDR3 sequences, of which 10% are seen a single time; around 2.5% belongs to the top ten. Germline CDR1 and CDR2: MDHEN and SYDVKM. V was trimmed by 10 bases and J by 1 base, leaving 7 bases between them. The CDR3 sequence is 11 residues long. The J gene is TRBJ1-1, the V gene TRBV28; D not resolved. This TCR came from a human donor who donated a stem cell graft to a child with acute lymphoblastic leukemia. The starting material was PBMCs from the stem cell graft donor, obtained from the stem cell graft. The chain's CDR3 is CAIRQNTEAFF. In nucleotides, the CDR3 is TGTGCCATCAGACAGAACACTGAAGCTTTCTTT.